These T cell receptor beta chains were read from a single sample in a study of control samples from healthy donors and cancer patients. The data were produced by immunoSEQ multiplex PCR, yet TCRdb's version contains in-frame clones alone and is incomplete. The sample shows 53,000 or so clones, about nine tenths of them seen only once. Source material: PBMCs. Receptor source: a man in his sixties with head and neck cancer. The CDR3 runs from the conserved cysteine through the conserved F or W. A D gene is named only where the DNA matches it firmly. The size field is filled for only some rows; it gives once, few, many or a size class.

v_gene: TRBV25-1
abundance: .
j_gene: TRBJ1-1
d_gene: .
CDR3nt: TGTGCCAGCAGTGGGGGCGGGGGCAGGTCGTTGAACACTGAAGCTTTCTTT
CDR3aa: CASSGGGGRSLNTEAFF

v_gene: TRBV28
abundance: .
j_gene: TRBJ2-7
d_gene: .
CDR3nt: TGTGCCAGCCGCCTGGGGACGGATTGGGTCGAGCAGTACTTC
CDR3aa: CASRLGTDWVEQYF

v_gene: TRBV5-1
abundance: .
j_gene: TRBJ2-5
d_gene: TRBD1
CDR3nt: TGCGCCAGCAGGCGTGCCGGGACAGTGCAAGAGACCCAGTACTTC
CDR3aa: CASRRAGTVQETQYF

v_gene: TRBV4-3
abundance: .
j_gene: TRBJ2-7
d_gene: .
CDR3nt: TGCGCCAGCAGCCAAGACCCTTCTGGGGAGCAGTACTTC
CDR3aa: CASSQDPSGEQYF

v_gene: TRBV10-3
abundance: .
j_gene: TRBJ1-2
d_gene: .
CDR3nt: TGTGCCATCACGGGCCAGGTCGACTATGGCTACACCTTC
CDR3aa: CAITGQVDYGYTF

v_gene: TRBV11-2
abundance: .
j_gene: TRBJ2-3
d_gene: TRBD2
CDR3nt: TGTGCCAGCAGCCGCGGGGGGGCCGTGGATACGCAGTATTTT
CDR3aa: CASSRGGAVDTQYF

v_gene: TRBV6-2/TRBV6-3
abundance: .
j_gene: TRBJ2-5
d_gene: .
CDR3nt: TGTGCCAGCAGTCCCGGTATGGCCTACCAAGAGACCCAGTACTTC
CDR3aa: CASSPGMAYQETQYF

v_gene: TRBV4-3
abundance: .
j_gene: TRBJ1-1
d_gene: .
CDR3nt: TGCGCCAGCAGCCAAGAACATCTGGGGGCCCTGAACACTGAAGCTTTCTTT
CDR3aa: CASSQEHLGALNTEAFF

v_gene: TRBV5-1
abundance: .
j_gene: TRBJ2-5
d_gene: TRBD1
CDR3nt: TGCGCCAGCAGCTACCCTCCTACAGGGGGTCAAGAGACCCAGTACTTC
CDR3aa: CASSYPPTGGQETQYF

v_gene: TRBV2
abundance: .
j_gene: TRBJ2-3
d_gene: .
CDR3nt: TGTGCCAGGGGGGTAGCCACAGATACGCAGTATTTT
CDR3aa: CARGVATDTQYF

v_gene: TRBV28
abundance: .
j_gene: TRBJ2-7
d_gene: TRBD1
CDR3nt: TGTGCCAGCAGTTTATTCGGGACAGACTTTGCCGAGCAGTACTTC
CDR3aa: CASSLFGTDFAEQYF

v_gene: TRBV6-2/TRBV6-3
abundance: .
j_gene: TRBJ2-7
d_gene: TRBD2
CDR3nt: TGTGCCAGCAGTTATACGTCCCTTAGCGGGGGGAGCTACGAGCAGTACTTC
CDR3aa: CASSYTSLSGGSYEQYF

v_gene: TRBV3-1/TRBV3-2
abundance: .
j_gene: TRBJ2-7
d_gene: TRBD1
CDR3nt: TGTGCCAGCAGCCAACCGGGACAGTCGTACGAGCAGTACTTC
CDR3aa: CASSQPGQSYEQYF

v_gene: TRBV7-3
abundance: .
j_gene: TRBJ1-2
d_gene: TRBD1
CDR3nt: TGTGCCAGCAGCTTAGGGCAGGGGGGTGGCTACACCTTC
CDR3aa: CASSLGQGGGYTF

v_gene: TRBV29-1
abundance: .
j_gene: TRBJ2-5
d_gene: TRBD2
CDR3nt: TGCAGCGTTGTGCCTAGCGGGGATGAGACCCAGTACTTC
CDR3aa: CSVVPSGDETQYF

v_gene: TRBV29-1
abundance: .
j_gene: TRBJ2-7
d_gene: TRBD1
CDR3nt: TGCAGCGTCCAGAAACAGGGGATCTCCTACGAGCAGTACTTC
CDR3aa: CSVQKQGISYEQYF

v_gene: TRBV6-1
abundance: once
j_gene: TRBJ1-5
d_gene: .
CDR3nt: TGTGCCAGCAGTGAACTAGGGGAACAGCCCCAGCATTTT
CDR3aa: CASSELGEQPQHF

v_gene: TRBV7-2
abundance: .
j_gene: TRBJ2-2
d_gene: .
CDR3nt: TGTGCCAGCAGCTCCCGTTATCTGGGGTTGGGAACCGGGGAGCTGTTTTTT
CDR3aa: CASSSRYLGLGTGELFF

v_gene: TRBV29-1
abundance: .
j_gene: TRBJ1-3
d_gene: TRBD1
CDR3nt: TGCAGCGTGTCAGGGGGATTTGGAAACACCATATATTTT
CDR3aa: CSVSGGFGNTIYF

v_gene: TRBV18
abundance: .
j_gene: TRBJ2-3
d_gene: .
CDR3nt: TGTGCCAGCTCACCACCCCCCGCGGAATGGTATGGCACAGATACGCAGTATTTT
CDR3aa: CASSPPPAEWYGTDTQYF

v_gene: TRBV19
abundance: .
j_gene: TRBJ2-1
d_gene: TRBD2
CDR3nt: TGTGCCAGTAGTACCCAGCGGGGGGGCCTGTTCTTC
CDR3aa: CASSTQRGGLFF

v_gene: TRBV5-6
abundance: .
j_gene: TRBJ2-1
d_gene: TRBD2
CDR3nt: TGTGCCAGCAGCCTCGGACTAGCGGGACTGTTCTTC
CDR3aa: CASSLGLAGLFF

v_gene: TRBV7-2
abundance: .
j_gene: TRBJ1-2
d_gene: .
CDR3nt: TGTGCCAGCAGCTTAGGATACAGCGAACGGAACTATGGCTACACCTTC
CDR3aa: CASSLGYSERNYGYTF

v_gene: TRBV30
abundance: medium-sized
j_gene: TRBJ2-2
d_gene: .
CDR3nt: TGTGCCTGGAGTGAACAGAGCGGGGAGCTGTTTTTT
CDR3aa: CAWSEQSGELFF

v_gene: TRBV28
abundance: .
j_gene: TRBJ2-6
d_gene: .
CDR3nt: TGTGCCAGCAGTTTCGGGGCAGGGAGCTCTGGGGCCAACGTCCTGACTTTC
CDR3aa: CASSFGAGSSGANVLTF

v_gene: TRBV6-6
abundance: once
j_gene: TRBJ1-2
d_gene: TRBD1
CDR3nt: TGTGCCAGCAGTTACCGGGGGGCAGGGGGGGGCTACACCTTC
CDR3aa: CASSYRGAGGGYTF

v_gene: TRBV18
abundance: .
j_gene: TRBJ1-1
d_gene: .
CDR3nt: TGTGCCAGCTCACCAGGGGAGAACACTGAAGCTTTCTTT
CDR3aa: CASSPGENTEAFF

v_gene: TRBV7-2
abundance: .
j_gene: TRBJ2-5
d_gene: TRBD2
CDR3nt: TGTGCCAGCAGCCAACGCGTAGCGGGAGGAGCGGAGACCCAGTACTTC
CDR3aa: CASSQRVAGGAETQYF

v_gene: TRBV11-3
abundance: once
j_gene: TRBJ2-2
d_gene: .
CDR3nt: TGTGCCAGCAGCTTAGAAACCGGGGAGCTGTTTTTT
CDR3aa: CASSLETGELFF

v_gene: TRBV28
abundance: once
j_gene: TRBJ2-1
d_gene: TRBD2
CDR3nt: TGTGCCAGCAAAGGGACTAGGTACAATGAGCAGTTCTTC
CDR3aa: CASKGTRYNEQFF

v_gene: TRBV5-1
abundance: .
j_gene: TRBJ1-4
d_gene: .
CDR3nt: TGCGCCAGCAGCTTGACAGCAACTAATGAAAAACTGTTTTTT
CDR3aa: CASSLTATNEKLFF

v_gene: TRBV2
abundance: .
j_gene: TRBJ2-7
d_gene: TRBD1
CDR3nt: TGTGCCAGTCATCCGGGACAGGGCGGCGAGCAGTACTTC
CDR3aa: CASHPGQGGEQYF

v_gene: TRBV7-3
abundance: .
j_gene: TRBJ2-1
d_gene: .
CDR3nt: TGTGCCAGCAGCTCCCCCCCTCTGGAGCAGTTCTTC
CDR3aa: CASSSPPLEQFF

v_gene: TRBV3-1/TRBV3-2
abundance: .
j_gene: TRBJ2-7
d_gene: TRBD2
CDR3nt: TGTGCCAGCAGACCAAGCGGGAGCTACGAGCAGTACTTC
CDR3aa: CASRPSGSYEQYF

v_gene: TRBV28
abundance: .
j_gene: TRBJ2-1
d_gene: .
CDR3nt: TGTGCCAGCACCACAAACACCTACAATGAGCAGTTCTTC
CDR3aa: CASTTNTYNEQFF

v_gene: TRBV5-5
abundance: once
j_gene: TRBJ1-4
d_gene: TRBD1
CDR3nt: TGTGCCAGCAGCCCACAGGGGGCGCCGGATGAAAAACTGTTTTTT
CDR3aa: CASSPQGAPDEKLFF

v_gene: TRBV25-1
abundance: .
j_gene: TRBJ2-1
d_gene: TRBD2
CDR3nt: TGTGCCAGCAGCCATAGCGGGGTCTACAATGAGCAGTTCTTC
CDR3aa: CASSHSGVYNEQFF

v_gene: TRBV4-1
abundance: .
j_gene: TRBJ2-2
d_gene: TRBD2
CDR3nt: TGCGCCAGCAGCCAAGAAGAGGCTAGCGGCACCGGGGAGCTGTTTTTT
CDR3aa: CASSQEEASGTGELFF

v_gene: TRBV9
abundance: .
j_gene: TRBJ1-2
d_gene: .
CDR3nt: TGTGCCAGCAGCGTAGTCCGGGCAGACTATGGCTACACCTTC
CDR3aa: CASSVVRADYGYTF